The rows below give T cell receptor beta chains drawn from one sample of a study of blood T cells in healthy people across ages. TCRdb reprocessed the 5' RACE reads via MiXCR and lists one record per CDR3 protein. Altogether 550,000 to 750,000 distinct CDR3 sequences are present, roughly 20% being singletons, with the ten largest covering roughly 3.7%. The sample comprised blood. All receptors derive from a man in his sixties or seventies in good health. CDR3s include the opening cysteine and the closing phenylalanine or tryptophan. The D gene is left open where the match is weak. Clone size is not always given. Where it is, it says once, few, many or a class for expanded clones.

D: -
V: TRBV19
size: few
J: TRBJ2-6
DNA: TGTGCCAGTAGTATATTCGACGGAGACTCTGGGGCCAACGTCCTGACTTTC
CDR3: CASSIFDGDSGANVLTF

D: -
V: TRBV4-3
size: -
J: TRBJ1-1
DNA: TGCGCCAGCAGCCCCCTCTATCTGACTGACATGAACGATGAAGCTTTCTTT
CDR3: CASSPLYLTDMNDEAFF

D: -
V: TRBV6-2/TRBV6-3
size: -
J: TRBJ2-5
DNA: TGTGCCAGCAGTTATACTAGCAGAGAGACCCAGTACTTC
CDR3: CASSYTSRETQYF

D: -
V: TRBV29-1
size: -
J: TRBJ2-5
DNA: TGCAGCACTGCAGGGGGGGAGACCCAGTACTTC
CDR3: CSTAGGETQYF

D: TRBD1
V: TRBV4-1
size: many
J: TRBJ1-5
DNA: TGCGCCAGCAGCCAAGATGGGACAGGGTACCAGCCCCAGCATTTT
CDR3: CASSQDGTGYQPQHF

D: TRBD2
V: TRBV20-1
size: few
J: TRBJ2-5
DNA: TGCAGTGCTAGAGATTTCCCACTAGCGGGAGGCCAAGAGACCCAGTACTTC
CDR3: CSARDFPLAGGQETQYF

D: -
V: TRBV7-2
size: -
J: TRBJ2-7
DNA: TGTGCCAGCACCTACGACAGCGCACCTTCCTACGAGCAGTACTTC
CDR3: CASTYDSAPSYEQYF

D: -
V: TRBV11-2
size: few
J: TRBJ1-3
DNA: TGTGCCAGCAGCAAGGGAAGCTCTGGAAACACCATATATTTT
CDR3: CASSKGSSGNTIYF

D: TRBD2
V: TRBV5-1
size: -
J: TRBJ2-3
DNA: TGCGCCAGCAGTCTGGTGGCTAGCGGGGGCCTAGATACGCAGTATTTT
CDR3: CASSLVASGGLDTQYF

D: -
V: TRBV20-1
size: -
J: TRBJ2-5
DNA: TGCAGTGCTAGTTTAGTGACGGAGACCCAGTACTTC
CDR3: CSASLVTETQYF

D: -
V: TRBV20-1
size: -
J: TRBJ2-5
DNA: TGCAGTGCTACCCCAATGCTCGGGGATCAAGAGACCCAGTACTTC
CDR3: CSATPMLGDQETQYF

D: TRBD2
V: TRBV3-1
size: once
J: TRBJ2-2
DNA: TGTGCCAGCAGCACTCGACTAGCGGGGCCCACCGGGGAGCTGTTTTTT
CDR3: CASSTRLAGPTGELFF

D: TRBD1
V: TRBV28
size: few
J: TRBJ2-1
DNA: TGTGCCAGCAGTTTGCCTTTTACAGGGGCCCCCCTGCGAAATGAGCAGTTCTTC
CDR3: CASSLPFTGAPLRNEQFF

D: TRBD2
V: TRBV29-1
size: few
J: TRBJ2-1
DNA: TGCAGCGTTGGGGGGACTAGCGGGGCCTACAATGAGCAGTTCTTC
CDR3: CSVGGTSGAYNEQFF

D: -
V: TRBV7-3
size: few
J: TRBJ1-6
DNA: TGTGCCAGTGGCATGGGATCCAATTCACCCCTCCACTTT
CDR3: CASGMGSNSPLHF

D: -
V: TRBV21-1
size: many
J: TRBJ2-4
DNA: TGTGCCAGCAGCCGTCGTAGCGCCGATTCGATGATACTAGCCAAAAACATTCAGTACTTC
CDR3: CASSRRSADSMILAKNIQYF

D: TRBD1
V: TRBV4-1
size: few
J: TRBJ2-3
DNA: TGCGCCAGCAGCCATCCGGGACAGGGGTCAGATACGCAGTATTTT
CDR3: CASSHPGQGSDTQYF

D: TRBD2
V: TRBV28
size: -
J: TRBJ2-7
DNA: TGTGCCAGCAGTTCTCCGGGACTAGCGGGAGGTAGTACCTACGAGCAGTACTTC
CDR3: CASSSPGLAGGSTYEQYF

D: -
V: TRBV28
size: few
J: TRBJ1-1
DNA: TGTGCCAGCAGTTCACAAACCAGGGAAACTGAAGCTTTCTTT
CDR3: CASSSQTRETEAFF

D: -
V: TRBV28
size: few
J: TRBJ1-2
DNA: TGTGCCAGCTCTCGTCCGGGGAACTATGGCTACACCTTC
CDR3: CASSRPGNYGYTF

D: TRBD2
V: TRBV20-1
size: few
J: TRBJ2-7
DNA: TGCAGTGCCAGCGGCTTTTCTAGCGGGAGGTACGAGCAGTACTTC
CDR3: CSASGFSSGRYEQYF

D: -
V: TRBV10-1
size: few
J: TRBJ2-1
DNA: TGCGCCAGCAGTGACATTGACGGGAGCTCCTACAATGAGCAGTTCTTC
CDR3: CASSDIDGSSYNEQFF

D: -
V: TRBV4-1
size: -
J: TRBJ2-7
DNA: TGCGCCAGCGGCCAAGCTTCCGGCGAGTCTCCGAATGAGCAGTACTTC
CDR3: CASGQASGESPNEQYF

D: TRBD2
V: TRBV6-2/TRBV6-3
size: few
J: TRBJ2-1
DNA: TGTGCCAGCAGTGCCACTAGCGGGAGGGCCGAGGGCAATGAGCAGTTCTTC
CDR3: CASSATSGRAEGNEQFF

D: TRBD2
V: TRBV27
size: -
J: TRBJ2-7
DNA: TGTGCCAGCAGCCCCTGGGAGGGTAGCTCCTACGAGCAGTACTTC
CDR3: CASSPWEGSSYEQYF

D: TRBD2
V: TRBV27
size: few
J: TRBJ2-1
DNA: TGTGCCAGCAGTTTGACGGTCGGGACTAGCGGAAAGCAGTTCTTC
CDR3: CASSLTVGTSGKQFF

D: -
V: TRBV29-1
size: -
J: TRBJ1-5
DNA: TGCAGCGACGGGGAGGCTAGCGGGAGTGATACGCAGCATTTT
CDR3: CSDGEASGSDTQHF

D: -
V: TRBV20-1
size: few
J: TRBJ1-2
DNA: TGCAGTGCTAGAGAGGGGCAGGGTCACTATGGCTACACCTTC
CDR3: CSAREGQGHYGYTF

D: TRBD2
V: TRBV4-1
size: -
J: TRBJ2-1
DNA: TGCGCCAGCGGCCAAGGAAGGACTAGCGTCTACAATGAGCAGTTCTTC
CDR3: CASGQGRTSVYNEQFF

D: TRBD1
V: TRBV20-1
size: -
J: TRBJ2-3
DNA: TGCAGTGCTGGATCCGGGACAGCCACAGATACGCAGTATTTT
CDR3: CSAGSGTATDTQYF

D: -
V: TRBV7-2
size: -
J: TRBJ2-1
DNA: TGTGCCAGCAGTCACAGGGCGCCTAATGAGCAGTTCTTC
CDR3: CASSHRAPNEQFF

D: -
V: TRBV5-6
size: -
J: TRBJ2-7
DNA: TGTGCCAGCAGCTATTGGGGCGGCTCCTACGAGCAGTACTTC
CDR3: CASSYWGGSYEQYF

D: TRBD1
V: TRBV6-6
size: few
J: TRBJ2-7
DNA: TGTGCCAGCACCGAAACTGGACAGGGCTACGAGCAGTACTTC
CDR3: CASTETGQGYEQYF

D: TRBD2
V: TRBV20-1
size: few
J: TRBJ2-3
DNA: TGCAGTGCCCGACTAGCGGTCGTCTCAGATACGCAGTATTTT
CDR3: CSARLAVVSDTQYF

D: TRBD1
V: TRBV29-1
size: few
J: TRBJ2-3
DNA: TGCAGCGCCGTGGGGGACAGGGGAGGCACAGATACGCAGTATTTT
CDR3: CSAVGDRGGTDTQYF

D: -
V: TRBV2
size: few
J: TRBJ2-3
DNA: TGTGCCAGCAGGTTTAATCCGCACACAGATACGCAGTATTTT
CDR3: CASRFNPHTDTQYF

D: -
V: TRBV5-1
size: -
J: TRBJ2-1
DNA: TGCGCCAGCAGCTTGGGCGGGTATAGGCAGTTCTTC
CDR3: CASSLGGYRQFF

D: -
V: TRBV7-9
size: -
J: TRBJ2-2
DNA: TGTGCCAGCAGCGAGCTCGGGGCCGTCCCCGGGGAGCTGTTTTTT
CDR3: CASSELGAVPGELFF

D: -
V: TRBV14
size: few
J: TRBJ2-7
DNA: TGTGCCAGCAGCCCCCAACAATTCTACGAGCAGTACTTC
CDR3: CASSPQQFYEQYF

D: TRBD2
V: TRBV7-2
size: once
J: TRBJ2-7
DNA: TGTGCCAGCAGCTTTTCAATAACTAAAGGGACTAGCGGGAGGCCCTACGAGCAGTACTTC
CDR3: CASSFSITKGTSGRPYEQYF

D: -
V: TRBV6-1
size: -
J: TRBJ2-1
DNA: TGTGCCAGCAGTGGGACTGGTACTGAGCAGTTCTTC
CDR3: CASSGTGTEQFF

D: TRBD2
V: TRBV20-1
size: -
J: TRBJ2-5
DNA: TGCAGTGCTTTACGGACTAGCGGGAGGCAAGAGACCCAGTACTTC
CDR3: CSALRTSGRQETQYF

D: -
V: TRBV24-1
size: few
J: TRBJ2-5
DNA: TGTGCCACCAGGTTCCAAGAGACCCAGTACTTC
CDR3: CATRFQETQYF

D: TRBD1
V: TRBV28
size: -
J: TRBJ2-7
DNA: TGTGCCAGCAGTGCCCCCGGACAGGGATACGAGCAGTACTTC
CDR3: CASSAPGQGYEQYF

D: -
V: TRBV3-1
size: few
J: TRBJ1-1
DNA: TGTGCCAGCAGCCAAGACCCAGGGGTTGGTGAAGCTTTCTTT
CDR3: CASSQDPGVGEAFF

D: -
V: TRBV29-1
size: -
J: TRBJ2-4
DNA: TGCAGCGTGGGAAAGGGTCACACACCAGGAAACATTCAGTACTTC
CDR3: CSVGKGHTPGNIQYF

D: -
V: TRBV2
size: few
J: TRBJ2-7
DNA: TGTGCCAGCAGTGTAGTGGCCGAGCAGTACTTC
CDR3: CASSVVAEQYF

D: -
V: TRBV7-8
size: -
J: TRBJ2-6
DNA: TGTGCCAGCAGCTTAGCGCTGGAAAGGTCCGGGGCCAACGTCCTGACTTTC
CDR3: CASSLALERSGANVLTF

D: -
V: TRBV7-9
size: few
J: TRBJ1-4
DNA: TGTGCCAGCACCCTGGACAGCCTTAATGAAAAACTGTTTTTT
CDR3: CASTLDSLNEKLFF

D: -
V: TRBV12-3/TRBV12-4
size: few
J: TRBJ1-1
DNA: TGTGCCAGCAGGTATCCGGGGGGTGAAGCTTTCTTT
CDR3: CASRYPGGEAFF

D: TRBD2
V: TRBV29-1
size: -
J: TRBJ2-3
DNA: TGCAGCGTCCTCAGGACTAGCGGGAACACAGATACGCAGTATTTT
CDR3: CSVLRTSGNTDTQYF

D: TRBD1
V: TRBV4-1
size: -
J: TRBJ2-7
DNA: TGCGCCAGCAGCCACCCGGGACAGGGACTCAACGAGCAGTACTTC
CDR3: CASSHPGQGLNEQYF

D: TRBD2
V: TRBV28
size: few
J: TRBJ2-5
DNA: TGTGCCAGCAGAAAAAGCGGGAGCGTAGGGGAGACCCAGTACTTC
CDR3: CASRKSGSVGETQYF